The sequence of this T cell receptor (beta chain) was determined in a study of T cell repertoires in cytomegalovirus infection. Study-wide context: From public TCR beta signatures came an indication of both CMV infection and matching HLA type.

Using its own MiXCR run on the reads, TCRdb lists one record per CDR3 protein. The repertoire holds 150,000 to 200,000 distinct CDR3 sequences, with approximately 14% as singletons. This clonotype has just a few counts. The junction and the germline gene differ at one end; a read error may be behind it. Germline loops: CDR1 SEHNR, CDR2 FQNEAQ (reference sequence). CDR3 length: 14 residues. The chain recombines TRBV7-9 with TRBJ2-7, with 8 bases identical to TRBD2. This TCR came from a human donor in good health (CMV status not recorded). Some clones in this sample may be carry-over from other donors' samples. Sequenced input: PBMCs. The CDR3 DNA reads TGTGCCAGCAACTTAGCGGGATTCCGGGACGAGCAGTACTTC. Its translation: CASNLAGFRDEQYF.